Listed below are T cell receptor beta chains from one sample, sequenced in a study of Ad26.COV2.S vaccination and SARS-CoV-2 variants. Libraries were prepared by immunoSEQ multiplex PCR; TCRdb keeps only in-frame clonotypes and omits some of them. The repertoire consists of hundreds of thousands of clones, with approximately 88% occurring once and the leading ten covering around 1.5%. The specimen comprised peripheral blood, sampled in a trial of Ad26.COV2.S vaccine versus placebo. These receptors were collected from a person between 18 and 59 years old who received the Ad26.COV2.S COVID-19 vaccine or a placebo. Each CDR3 is given with its conserved first and last residue. D genes are given only for firm matches. A clone size is listed for some rows: how often the clone was seen (once, few, many), or a class if it is expanded.

TRBV4-2	TRBJ2-3	-	-	CASSQVFQPSTDTQYF	TGTGCCAGCAGCCAAGTGTTTCAGCCTAGCACAGATACGCAGTATTTT
TRBV7-9	TRBJ1-1	-	-	CASSLSGNRNEAFF	TGTGCCAGCAGCTTAAGCGGGAATAGAAATGAAGCTTTCTTT
TRBV6-5	TRBJ2-7	-	TRBD2	CASRAGTSGSYEQYF	TGTGCCAGCAGGGCCGGGACTAGCGGATCCTACGAGCAGTACTTC
TRBV4-1	TRBJ2-3	-	-	CASSQEIQGPDTQYF	TGCGCCAGCAGCCAAGAAATCCAGGGCCCAGATACGCAGTATTTT
TRBV29-1	TRBJ2-2	few	TRBD1	CSVGGQGAPVPTGELFF	TGCAGCGTGGGGGGACAGGGGGCGCCCGTCCCAACCGGGGAGCTGTTTTTT
TRBV24-1	TRBJ2-5	-	-	CATSGGTGYGETQYF	TGTGCCACCAGTGGGGGCACAGGGTACGGGGAGACCCAGTACTTC
TRBV30	TRBJ1-4	once	-	CAWRRHLATNEKLFF	TGTGCCTGGCGTCGACACCTGGCAACTAATGAAAAACTGTTTTTT
TRBV4-1	TRBJ2-5	-	TRBD2	CASSQVMGAGGQETQYF	TGCGCCAGCAGCCAGGTGATGGGAGCGGGGGGCCAAGAGACCCAGTACTTC
TRBV6-2/TRBV6-3	TRBJ1-4	few	-	CASSQFPSAGRQLFF	TGTGCCAGCAGCCAATTTCCTTCAGCCGGAAGACAACTGTTTTTT
TRBV5-1	TRBJ2-5	-	TRBD1	CASRWDRGRQETQYF	TGCGCCAGCAGATGGGACAGGGGCCGGCAAGAGACCCAGTACTTC
TRBV5-6	TRBJ1-2	-	-	CASSSGHGYTF	TGTGCCAGCAGCTCAGGGCATGGCTACACCTTC
TRBV7-9	TRBJ2-7	-	-	CASSFTGRNYEQYF	TGTGCCAGCAGCTTCACGGGCAGAAACTACGAGCAGTACTTC
TRBV27	TRBJ1-5	-	-	CASSPAGASYSNQPQHF	TGTGCCAGCAGTCCGGCTGGGGCGTCATATAGCAATCAGCCCCAGCATTTT
TRBV15	TRBJ1-1	-	-	CATSRDRVGEAFF	TGTGCCACCAGCAGAGACAGGGTGGGTGAAGCTTTCTTT
TRBV12-3/TRBV12-4	TRBJ2-3	-	-	CASSPTLVDTQYF	TGTGCCAGCAGCCCTACCCTAGTGGATACGCAGTATTTT
TRBV2	TRBJ1-5	-	TRBD1	CASTSDRAAGAQHF	TGTGCCAGCACCTCGGACAGGGCGGCGGGGGCCCAGCATTTT
TRBV5-1	TRBJ2-7	once	-	CASSLEGNAYEQYF	TGCGCCAGCAGCTTGGAGGGAAATGCCTACGAGCAGTACTTC
TRBV9	TRBJ1-2	-	-	CASSVEGGAQGYTF	TGTGCCAGCAGCGTAGAGGGTGGGGCGCAGGGCTACACCTTC
TRBV15	TRBJ1-6	-	-	CATSRDREGTNPLHF	TGTGCCACCAGCAGAGATCGGGAGGGTACAAACCCCCTCCACTTT
TRBV19	TRBJ1-6	-	-	CASRRDKGRSPLHF	TGTGCCAGTAGGAGGGATAAGGGGCGGTCACCCCTCCACTTT
TRBV9	TRBJ2-6	-	-	CASTHSGANVLTF	TGTGCCAGCACCCATTCTGGGGCCAACGTCCTGACTTTC
TRBV1	TRBJ2-1	-	-	CTSSQDPPSGSDGSYNEQFF	TGCACCAGCAGCCAAGATCCCCCCTCTGGTTCGGACGGATCCTACAATGAGCAGTTCTTC
TRBV7-9	TRBJ2-3	-	-	CASSLARITGHRQTDTQYF	TGTGCCAGCAGCTTAGCGCGAATCACAGGCCATCGCCAGACAGATACGCAGTATTTT
TRBV11-3	TRBJ1-1	-	-	CASSFNREKAFF	TGTGCCAGCAGCTTTAACAGGGAGAAGGCTTTCTTT
TRBV9	TRBJ2-1	-	-	CASSVEGRPAYNEQFF	TGTGCCAGCAGCGTAGAGGGGAGACCCGCCTACAATGAGCAGTTCTTC
TRBV30	TRBJ2-7	-	TRBD1	CAWKGTGPYEQYF	TGTGCCTGGAAAGGGACAGGTCCCTACGAGCAGTACTTC
TRBV12-3/TRBV12-4	TRBJ2-1	-	-	CASSLVGSSEQFF	TGTGCCAGCAGTTTAGTAGGTTCATCTGAGCAGTTCTTC
TRBV7-2	TRBJ1-1	-	-	CASSLIGTEAFF	TGTGCCAGCAGCCTAATTGGGACTGAAGCTTTCTTT
TRBV4-3	TRBJ2-1	few	-	CASSLQGYEQFF	TGCGCCAGCAGCCTCCAGGGTTATGAGCAGTTCTTC
TRBV7-2	TRBJ1-3	-	-	CASRRHRRGGNTIYF	TGTGCCAGCAGACGACACAGGCGAGGAGGAAACACCATATATTTT
TRBV4-2	TRBJ1-2	-	TRBD1	CASSQVTRTGVGYTF	TGTGCCAGCAGCCAAGTTACACGGACAGGGGTGGGCTACACCTTC
TRBV6-2/TRBV6-3	TRBJ1-1	-	-	CASSSSGRGLNTEAFF	TGTGCCAGCAGTTCATCGGGTCGGGGGTTGAACACTGAAGCTTTCTTT
TRBV15	TRBJ1-5	-	-	CATSSQGRQPQHF	TGTGCCACCAGCAGTCAAGGACGACAGCCCCAGCATTTT
TRBV10-1	TRBJ2-3	-	TRBD1	CASGDVTGGTDTQYF	TGCGCCAGCGGTGATGTGACAGGGGGCACAGATACGCAGTATTTT
TRBV11-2	TRBJ2-5	-	-	CASSLDPSTQETQYF	TGTGCCAGCAGCTTAGATCCTAGCACCCAAGAGACCCAGTACTTC
TRBV10-1	TRBJ2-2	-	-	CASSENAGNPGELFF	TGCGCCAGCAGTGAAAACGCGGGGAACCCCGGGGAGCTGTTTTTT
TRBV18	TRBJ1-4	-	-	CASFIVGKGEKLFF	TGTGCCAGCTTCATTGTAGGGAAAGGGGAAAAACTGTTTTTT
TRBV2	TRBJ1-5	once	-	CASSVQRGQPQHF	TGTGCCAGCAGTGTGCAAAGGGGGCAGCCCCAGCATTTT
TRBV2	TRBJ2-1	-	-	CASRGSESSYNEQFF	TGTGCCAGCAGGGGAAGCGAGAGCTCCTACAATGAGCAGTTCTTC
TRBV9	TRBJ1-4	-	-	CASSVGGTSLEKLFF	TGTGCCAGCAGCGTCGGCGGGACAAGTTTAGAAAAACTGTTTTTT
TRBV11-3	TRBJ2-3	once	TRBD2	CASSFPFWSGGATDTQYF	TGTGCCAGCAGCTTTCCTTTTTGGAGCGGGGGGGCCACAGATACGCAGTATTTT
TRBV3-1/TRBV3-2	TRBJ2-7	-	TRBD1	CASSPGTEFTYEQYF	TGTGCCAGCAGTCCCGGGACAGAGTTTACCTACGAGCAGTACTTC
TRBV24-1	TRBJ2-1	-	TRBD2	CATGIAGASYNEQFF	TGTGCCACGGGGATAGCGGGAGCGTCCTACAATGAGCAGTTCTTC
TRBV3-1/TRBV3-2	TRBJ1-5	-	TRBD1	CASSRTGGGNQPQHF	TGTGCCAGCAGCCGTACAGGGGGAGGCAATCAGCCCCAGCATTTT
TRBV5-5	TRBJ2-5	-	-	CASSLGPVGSETQYF	TGTGCCAGCAGCTTGGGTCCCGTAGGTTCGGAGACCCAGTACTTC
TRBV5-4	TRBJ2-1	-	TRBD2	CASSFPLAGGSNEQFF	TGTGCCAGCAGCTTTCCACTAGCGGGAGGGTCCAATGAGCAGTTCTTC
TRBV18	TRBJ1-4	once	-	CASSPRDTSVMDEKLFF	TGTGCCAGCTCACCGCGGGACACCTCGGTGATGGATGAAAAACTGTTTTTT
TRBV6-5	TRBJ1-2	-	-	CASSYSNHGGRGYTF	TGTGCCAGCAGTTACTCGAATCACGGGGGCCGTGGCTACACCTTC
TRBV5-4	TRBJ2-1	-	TRBD2	CASSLGLAGNEQFF	TGTGCCAGCAGCTTGGGACTAGCCGGTAATGAGCAGTTCTTC
TRBV18	TRBJ1-6	-	TRBD1	CASSWAGGYNSPLHF	TGTGCCAGCTCATGGGCAGGGGGTTATAATTCACCCCTCCACTTT
TRBV24-1	TRBJ1-1	many	TRBD1	CATSEADREQAFF	TGTGCCACCAGTGAGGCGGACAGGGAACAAGCTTTCTTT
TRBV11-2	TRBJ1-1	-	-	CASSLEMGIETEAFF	TGTGCCAGCAGCTTAGAAATGGGGATCGAGACTGAAGCTTTCTTT
TRBV19	TRBJ2-5	-	-	CASTRTAKEETQYF	TGTGCCAGTACTCGGACAGCAAAAGAAGAGACCCAGTACTTC
TRBV6-6	TRBJ2-2	-	-	CASSYSLTTGELFF	TGTGCCAGCAGTTACTCTCTTACCACCGGGGAGCTGTTTTTT
TRBV3-1/TRBV3-2	TRBJ1-3	-	-	CASSLAGAGNTIYF	TGTGCCAGCAGCCTCGCGGGTGCCGGAAACACCATATATTTT
TRBV10-3	TRBJ2-7	-	-	CAIGGSYEQYF	TGTGCCATCGGCGGCTCCTACGAGCAGTACTTC
TRBV11-2	TRBJ2-2	-	-	CASSLAGGTNTGELFF	TGTGCCAGCAGCTTAGCGGGCGGAACGAACACCGGGGAGCTGTTTTTT
TRBV29-1	TRBJ2-3	-	-	CSMHPPGADTQYF	TGCAGCATGCACCCCCCGGGGGCAGATACGCAGTATTTT
TRBV9	TRBJ2-4	-	TRBD1	CASSVGGTANIQYF	TGTGCCAGCAGCGTAGGGGGGACAGCGAACATTCAGTACTTC
TRBV14	TRBJ2-7	-	-	CASSQGIQGVGEQYF	TGTGCCAGCAGCCAAGGGATTCAGGGAGTTGGCGAGCAGTACTTC